This entry lists 26 T cell receptor beta chains sequenced from one sample in a study of blood T cells in healthy people across ages. Together with a sample-barcoded 5' primer, a J-beta primer mix was included in a second PCR lasting roughly 7 to 11 cycles. Via MiXCR, TCRdb re-called the 5' RACE reads, giving one row per CDR3 protein. The table includes around 1,000,000 distinct CDR3 sequences, roughly a quarter detected once. The same data also went into a second study, on T cells of mothers and their children.

The sequenced sample consisted of blood. These receptors originate from a girl aged 2-9 years in good health.

This clonotype has only a few counts. CDR3 loop: CASSPDRGATNEKLFF. The CDR3 DNA sequence: TGTGCCAGCAGTCCCGACAGGGGTGCGACTAATGAAAAACTGTTTTTT. The V call is TRBV6-5, the J call TRBJ1-4; 8 bases line up with TRBD1. In germline, CDR1 is MNHEY, CDR2 SVGAGI. The CDR3 sequence is 16 residues long. Losses at the gene ends were 5 bases for V and 2 bases for J; bases not matched to a gene: 7.

This clonotype has only a few counts. The chain employs TRBV6-5 and TRBJ2-5; D may be TRBD1 (6 bases). The germline V and J ends were trimmed by 4 bases and 4 bases, with 13 bases remaining between them. From germline, CDR1 is MNHEY and CDR2 SVGAGI. This CDR3 has 14 amino acids. CDR3: CASSWWGQPETQYF. The CDR3, as DNA: TGTGCCAGCAGTTGGTGGGGGCAGCCAGAGACCCAGTACTTC.

This clonotype has just a few counts. V is TRBV6-6 and J is TRBJ2-5; 8 bases match TRBD1. V lost 2 bases, J lost 4 bases, and 6 bases stayed unmatched. The germline V gene encodes CDR1 MNHNY and CDR2 SVGAGI (reference sequence). The CDR3 spans 15 residues. The CDR3 reads CASSYIEQGGETQYF. DNA for the CDR3: TGTGCCAGCAGTTACATAGAACAGGGGGGAGAGACCCAGTACTTC.

The rearrangement links TRBV29-1 to TRBJ2-5, with 9 bases aligning to TRBD1. The end of the DNA is better explained by TRBJ2-7, so the J call may be wrong. The CDR3 consists of 15 residues. Germline lookup yields CDR1 SQVTM and CDR2 ANQGSEA. The CDR3 DNA is TGCAGCGTTGAAACCAGACAGGGGGGGAACTACGAGCAGTACTTC. This translates into CSVETRQGGNYEQYF.

This CDR3 reads CASSSDRVRETQYF. CDR3 sequence (DNA): TGTGCCAGCAGCTCTGACAGGGTTCGGGAGACCCAGTACTTC. The V call is TRBV12-3 or TRBV12-4, the J call TRBJ2-5, with 7 bases identical to TRBD1. V lost 6 bases to trimming and J lost 5 bases; unmatched junction nucleotides: 9. The length of the CDR3 is 14 residues.

Notes on this clonotype: This sequence may be a read error, since a much larger clone differs from it by one base. V is TRBV3-1 and J is TRBJ2-5; 8 bases fit TRBD2. This CDR3 has 15 residues. Per the germline V gene, CDR1 is LGHDT and CDR2 is YNNKEL (reference sequence). V gave up 4 bases and J gave up 1 base; unmatched junction bases: 5. The CDR3 DNA reads as TGTGCCAGCAGCCCCCGGACTAGCAGCCAAGAGACCCAGTACTTC. It codes for CASSPRTSSQETQYF.

The chain has TRBV12-3 or TRBV12-4 and TRBJ2-3; TRBD2 agrees at 10 bases. CDR3 length: 14 amino acids. V was pared by 6 bases and J by 6 bases, with 6 bases of the junction left unmatched. The CDR3 coding sequence is TGTGCCAGCAGGCGACTAGCGGGTCACGATACGCAGTATTTT. Its translation is CASRRLAGHDTQYF.

V gene TRBV11-2 combines with J gene TRBJ1-5; no firm D call. The germline V gene encodes CDR1 SGHAT and CDR2 FQNNGV. The V and J ends lost 6 bases and 5 bases respectively, with 11 bases between them. This CDR3 is built from 13 residues. CDR3 region: CASRYEVDQPQHF. The DNA for the CDR3 is TGTGCCAGCAGGTATGAGGTTGATCAGCCCCAGCATTTT.

This clonotype was seen more than once but under ten times. The chain links TRBV7-8 to TRBJ1-2, with D perhaps matching TRBD1 (6 bases). The CDR3 totals 15 residues. V was pared by 3 bases and J by 9 bases, with 20 bases between. Germline V gene data show CDR1 as SGHVS and CDR2 as FQNEAQ. As DNA, the CDR3 is TGTGCCAGCAGCTTGTCAGGCATTTCAGGGGAAAGCTACACCTTC. Its translation: CASSLSGISGESYTF.

This clonotype has just a few counts. V gene TRBV9 combines with J gene TRBJ2-5, with D unclear. The DNA matches TRBJ2-7 better at its end, which makes the J call doubtful. The CDR3 runs 14 residues. Germline V lookup: CDR1 SGDLS, CDR2 YYNGEE. CDR3 nucleotides: TGTGCCAGCAGCGTAGAGACTCAGTCCTACGAGCAGTACTTC. It translates to CASSVETQSYEQYF.

The chain couples TRBV4-2 to TRBJ2-4, with a possible D match to TRBD1 (6 bases). V was trimmed by 10 bases and J by 5 bases, leaving 12 bases between them. Per the germline V gene, CDR1 is LGHNA and CDR2 is YNFKEQ. The CDR3 spans 12 residues. The CDR3 nucleotides are TGTGCCACCCGATCAGGGGAAAACATTCAGTACTTC. Protein product: CATRSGENIQYF.

The chain has TRBV7-9 and TRBJ2-3, with D unclear. Germline CDR1 is SEHNR and CDR2 is FQNEAQ (reference sequence). V lost 5 bases, J lost 2 bases, and 8 bases lay in between. The CDR3 has 13 residues. DNA for the CDR3: TGTGCCAGCAGCCATCTAAACACAGATACGCAGTATTTT. This codes for CASSHLNTDTQYF.

The chain carries TRBV7-2 and TRBJ2-3; 8 nucleotides agree with TRBD2. After removal of 2 bases from V and 7 bases from J, the junction contained 8 bases not matched to a gene. Germline V gives CDR1 SGHTA, CDR2 FQGNSA. This CDR3 comprises 15 residues. The CDR3 sequence is CASSLQAGGGNTQYF. In nucleotides, the CDR3 is TGTGCCAGCAGCTTACAGGCGGGGGGTGGGAATACGCAGTATTTT.

The chain is built from TRBV25-1 and TRBJ1-1, with D possibly TRBD1 on 6 matching bases. The germline CDR1 and CDR2 sequences are MGHDK and SYGVNS. Trimming pared 6 bases from V and 7 bases from J, leaving 9 bases between. CDR3 length equals 11 residues. CDR3 residues: CASRQGIEAFF. In DNA, the CDR3 is TGTGCCAGCAGACAGGGCATTGAAGCTTTCTTT.

The chain couples TRBV6-6 to TRBJ2-1; tentative D call: TRBD1 (6 bases). In germline, CDR1 is MNHNY, CDR2 SVGAGI (reference sequence). The CDR3 consists of 14 residues. Trimming pared 7 bases from V and 8 bases from J, leaving 18 bases between. The CDR3 DNA sequence: TGTGCCAGCACTACGACAGGCCCTAAAGATGAGCAGTTCTTC. Amino acids: CASTTTGPKDEQFF.

This clonotype was found a few times. This rearrangement joins TRBV6-6 to TRBJ2-7; D is tentatively TRBD1 or TRBD2 (5 bases each). The CDR3 has 14 residues. Germline V lookup: CDR1 MNHNY, CDR2 SVGAGI (reference sequence). The V gene lost 6 bases and the J gene lost 6 bases, with 18 bases spanning the gap. CDR3 in amino acids: CASSLAPTVGEQYF. The CDR3 region has the DNA TGTGCCAGCAGCCTAGCCCCGACAGTGGGCGAGCAGTACTTC.

V and J are TRBV4-3 and TRBJ1-2; no firm D call. The CDR3 is made up of 14 amino acids. Germline CDR1 and CDR2: LGHNA and YSLEER. V shed 0 bases and J shed 8 bases, with 13 bases lying between them. CDR3 amino acids: CASSQDLRPAGYTF. The CDR3 DNA reads TGCGCCAGCAGCCAAGATTTGCGGCCCGCGGGCTACACCTTC.

The table lists this clonotype with a few counts. The chain uses TRBV7-2 and TRBJ2-5; 8 positions agree with TRBD1. Germline assignment: CDR1 SGHTA and CDR2 FQGNSA. V lost 5 bases, J lost 1 base, and 6 bases stayed unmatched. CDR3 length: 15 residues. The DNA for the CDR3 is TGTGCCAGCAGCACCATGGGACAGGCCCAAGAGACCCAGTACTTC. Its protein product is CASSTMGQAQETQYF.

This clonotype appeared a few times. The rearrangement links TRBV29-1 to TRBJ2-5; D remains ambiguous. The J call may be incorrect, as the DNA end agrees better with TRBJ2-1. The CDR3 loop spans 12 amino acids. Germline CDR1 reads SQVTM; CDR2 reads ANQGSEA. In nucleotides, the CDR3 is TGCAGCGCAGTTTATAGTGGGAATGAGCAGTTCTTC. This encodes CSAVYSGNEQFF.

This clonotype has a handful of counts. The chain links TRBV12-3 or TRBV12-4 to TRBJ2-1; D not certain. This CDR3 is built from 14 residues. V was pared by 6 bases and J by 8 bases, with 17 bases between. The CDR3 loop is CASSLILETDEQFF. The CDR3 DNA sequence: TGTGCCAGCAGCTTAATTCTAGAAACCGATGAGCAGTTCTTC.

This clonotype appeared a few times. V gene TRBV7-9 combines with J gene TRBJ2-6; D is uncertain. In germline, CDR1 is SEHNR, CDR2 FQNEAQ (reference sequence). This CDR3 is 17 amino acids long. V was shortened by 7 bases and J by 0 bases, with 16 bases between the two germline ends. CDR3 coding DNA: TGTGCCAGCACCGAACCCTATGGTGGCTCTGGGGCCAACGTCCTGACTTTC. It translates to CASTEPYGGSGANVLTF.

J is TRBJ1-1 and V is TRBV29-1, with TRBD1 matching over 8 bases. From germline, CDR1 is SQVTM and CDR2 ANQGSEA. There are 14 residues in the CDR3. The V segment lost 4 bases and the J segment 0 bases; nucleotides outside the gene matches: 4. The CDR3 DNA sequence: TGCAGCGTTGCCCAGGGGGCAATGAACACTGAAGCTTTCTTT. Translation: CSVAQGAMNTEAFF.

This rearrangement joins TRBV24-1 to TRBJ2-4; weak D call: TRBD2 (5 bases). The CDR3 is made up of 16 amino acids. Per the germline V gene, CDR1 is KGHDR and CDR2 is SFDVKD. The V end lost 3 bases, the J end lost 3 bases, and 14 bases lay between the germline ends. The CDR3, as DNA: TGTGCCACCAGTGATCGGGAAGGTCGGGGCAAAAACATTCAGTACTTC. Protein: CATSDREGRGKNIQYF.

This rearrangement joins TRBV6-5 to TRBJ2-2, with TRBD2 matching 9 bases. The ends lost 11 bases at V and 7 bases at J; junction bases unmatched: 8. Germline V lookup: CDR1 MNHEY, CDR2 SVGAGI. CDR3 length: 13 amino acids. CDR3 amino acids: CAAASGKSGELFF. CDR3 coding DNA: TGTGCCGCGGCTAGCGGGAAAAGCGGGGAGCTGTTTTTT.

This clonotype has at least ten counts. This chain joins TRBV18 and TRBJ2-5; no definite D call. V lost 6 bases and J 3 bases, leaving 11 bases between the germline ends. Germline CDR1 and CDR2: KGHSH and LQKENI. The CDR3 runs to 13 residues. The DNA for the CDR3 is TGTGCCAGCTCGACGGGCGTTAAAGAGACCCAGTACTTC. Translating it yields CASSTGVKETQYF.

The V and J genes are TRBV11-1 and TRBJ2-5; maybe TRBD2 (6 bases). The germline V gene encodes CDR1 SGHAT and CDR2 FQDESV (reference sequence). V was pared by 7 bases and J by 11 bases, with 41 bases between. This CDR3 region has 20 residues. CDR3 sequence reads: CASTIGSTRRENYERLRQYF. The DNA of the CDR3 is TGTGCCAGCACCATTGGTTCCACTCGGCGGGAAAACTACGAGCGGTTACGGCAGTACTTC.